The text below deals with one T cell receptor beta chain. Its cognate antigen is unknown. V was shortened by 1 base and J by 2 bases, with 13 bases between the two germline ends. The length of the CDR3 is 16 residues. CDR1 is LGHDT and CDR2 is YNNKEL in the germline V gene (reference sequence). Some clones are missing from TCRdb's copy, which holds only in-frame ones; the method was immunoSEQ multiplex PCR. The sample shows roughly 110,000 clones, around 90% of them seen only once. This record comes from a study of T cell responses to AZD1222 COVID-19 vaccine. Whole-study results and caveats: Among the donors, most were white British and more were female, and clonal diversity was possibly underestimated.

The origin of this receptor is an adult who received the AZD1222 COVID-19 vaccine. The chain carries TRBV3-1 (or the pseudogene TRBV3-2) and TRBJ2-3; D possibly corresponds to TRBD1 (6 bases). The material sequenced was peripheral blood, taken 28 days after the second AZD1222 dose. CDR3 nucleotide sequence: TGTGCCAGCAGCCAAGTACTGGGACACCTCACAGATACGCAGTATTTT. Translation: CASSQVLGHLTDTQYF.